The 5 T cell receptor beta chains below all came from one sample that was sequenced in a study of cytotoxic CD8 clonotypes in ibrutinib-treated CLL. Generated by immunoSEQ multiplex PCR, the TCRdb table keeps only in-frame clones and is missing some. In the table there are a few hundred thousand clones, 70% to 80% of which are singletons. The starting material was PBMCs, obtained before ibrutinib treatment. All receptors come from a human donor with chronic lymphocytic leukemia.

The chain recombines TRBV11-2 with TRBJ2-3; D is possibly TRBD2 (6 bases). This CDR3 is built from 14 residues. The ends were cut back, 5 bases at V and 4 bases at J, with 13 bases in the middle. Germline loops: CDR1 SGHAT, CDR2 FQNNGV. CDR3 loop: CASSQEGNADTQYF. DNA for the CDR3: TGTGCCAGCAGCCAGGAGGGGAACGCAGATACGCAGTATTTT.

This chain links TRBV27 with TRBJ2-1, with 9 bases fitting TRBD1. This CDR3 has 19 amino acids. Germline V gene lookup returns CDR1 MNHEY and CDR2 SMNVEV (reference sequence). Trimming at V came to 5 bases and at J to 5 bases, leaving 19 bases not matched to a gene. The CDR3 reads CASSPRKYVTGGPNNEQFF. The CDR3 DNA follows: TGTGCCAGCAGTCCACGAAAGTATGTGACAGGGGGACCAAACAATGAGCAGTTCTTC.

V and J are TRBV6-5 and TRBJ2-1; 9 bases align to TRBD2. This CDR3 has 14 residues. Trimming took 2 bases from V and 6 from J; bases not matched to a gene: 2. CDR1 and CDR2 (germline): MNHEY, SVGAGI. CDR3 nucleotides: TGTGCCAGCAGTTACAGGGGACTAGCCAATGAGCAGTTCTTC. Its protein is CASSYRGLANEQFF.

V and J are TRBV2 and TRBJ1-2; D is unresolved. There are 11 residues in the CDR3. Trimming removed 8 bases at V and 0 bases at J, with 4 bases between. From germline, CDR1 is SNHLY and CDR2 FYNNEI. The CDR3 here is CASEANYGYTF. Written as DNA, the CDR3 is TGTGCCAGCGAGGCTAACTATGGCTACACCTTC. The whole variable domain, filled in from reference TRBV2 and TRBJ1-2, reads EPEVTQTPSHQVTQMGQEVILRCVPISNHLYFYWYRQILGQKVEFLVSFYNNEISEKSEIFDDQFSVERPDGSNFTLKIRSTKLEDSAMYFCASEANYGYTFGSGTRLTVV.

This chain connects TRBV6-6 to TRBJ2-7, with 9 bases identical to TRBD2. Germline CDR1 MNHNY, CDR2 SVGAGI (reference sequence). Losses at the gene ends were 6 bases for V and 1 base for J; bases not matched to a gene: 7. The CDR3 is made up of 15 amino acids. CDR3 sequence (DNA): TGTGCCAGCAGCCCCGGGACTAGCATGTCCTACGAGCAGTACTTC. Residues: CASSPGTSMSYEQYF.